The rows below give T cell receptor beta chains drawn from one sample of a study of blood T cells in healthy people across ages. A single record per CDR3 protein comes from TCRdb applying MiXCR to the 5' RACE reads. This table holds roughly 1.5 million distinct CDR3 sequences, approximately 42% found once. What was sequenced was blood. The receptor source for this set is a woman in her late teens or twenties in good health. Each CDR3 is given with its conserved first and last residue. D genes are given only for firm matches. The size of a clone is reported for some rows only, either as once, few or many, or as a class for expanded clones.

j_call | d_call | v_call | clone_size | cdr3_aa | cdr3_nt
TRBJ2-7 | - | TRBV2 | - | CASSEGYSRGYEQYF | TGTGCCAGCAGTGAAGGCTACTCCAGGGGCTACGAGCAGTACTTC
TRBJ2-5 | - | TRBV15 | - | CATSRDLSQETQYF | TGTGCCACCAGCAGAGATTTATCCCAAGAGACCCAGTACTTC
TRBJ2-5 | - | TRBV4-1 | once | CASSQGGGGTQYF | TGCGCCAGCAGCCAAGGTGGTGGCGGGACCCAGTACTTC
TRBJ2-3 | - | TRBV7-9 | - | CASSLPARDTQYF | TGTGCCAGCAGCTTACCCGCTCGAGATACGCAGTATTTT
TRBJ2-3 | - | TRBV7-9 | - | CASSLLPTLTDTQYF | TGTGCCAGCAGCTTACTCCCTACCCTCACAGATACGCAGTATTTT
TRBJ1-4 | - | TRBV7-8 | - | CASSQTTVVEKLFF | TGTGCCAGCAGCCAAACGACAGTGGTTGAAAAACTGTTTTTT
TRBJ2-1 | - | TRBV14 | few | CASSETGISYNEQFF | TGTGCCAGCAGCGAAACAGGGATTTCCTACAATGAGCAGTTCTTC
TRBJ2-2 | - | TRBV12-5 | - | CASGYYLGDNGGELFF | TGTGCTAGTGGTTACTACCTGGGGGACAACGGCGGGGAGCTGTTTTTT
TRBJ2-3 | - | TRBV20-1 | few | CSQGTSLGDTQYF | TGCAGTCAAGGCACCTCTTTAGGGGATACGCAGTATTTT
TRBJ2-5 | - | TRBV4-2 | once | CASSTGDSDEQYF | TGTGCCAGCAGCACGGGGGATTCGGATGAGCAGTACTTC
TRBJ2-1 | TRBD1 | TRBV11-1 | - | CASSSLPNFPGQGRSSYNEQFF | TGTGCCAGCAGCTCTTTACCGAACTTCCCGGGACAGGGACGCAGCTCCTACAATGAGCAGTTCTTC